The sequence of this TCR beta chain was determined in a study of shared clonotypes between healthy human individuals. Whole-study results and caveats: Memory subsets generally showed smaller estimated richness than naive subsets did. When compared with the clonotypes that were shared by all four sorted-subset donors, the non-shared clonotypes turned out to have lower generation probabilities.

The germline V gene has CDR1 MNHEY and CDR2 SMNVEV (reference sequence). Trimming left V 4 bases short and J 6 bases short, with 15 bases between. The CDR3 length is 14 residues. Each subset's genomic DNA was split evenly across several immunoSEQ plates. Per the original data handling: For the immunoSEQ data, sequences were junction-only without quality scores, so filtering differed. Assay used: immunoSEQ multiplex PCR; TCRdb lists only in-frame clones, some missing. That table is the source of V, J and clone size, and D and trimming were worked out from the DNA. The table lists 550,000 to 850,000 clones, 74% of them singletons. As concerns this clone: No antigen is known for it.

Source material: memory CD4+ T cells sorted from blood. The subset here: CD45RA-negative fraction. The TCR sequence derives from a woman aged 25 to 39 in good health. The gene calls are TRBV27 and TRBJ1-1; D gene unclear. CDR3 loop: CASSSHTGNPEAFF. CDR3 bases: TGTGCCAGCAGTTCACACACTGGGAATCCTGAAGCTTTCTTT.